These T cell receptor beta chains were read from a single sample in a study of cytomegalovirus exposure and HLA in healthy donors. Sequencing used immunoSEQ multiplex PCR; TCRdb keeps in-frame clones, though not all of them. The sample records about 200,000 clones, 75% to 90% being singletons. The sequencing input was PBMCs. The source is a woman in her forties or fifties in good health and CMV-seropositive. CDR3s include the opening cysteine and the closing phenylalanine or tryptophan. The order of the fields is J gene, D gene, V gene, clone size, CDR3 DNA, CDR3 protein. D genes are given only for firm matches. Clone size is not always given. Where it is, it says once, few, many or a class for expanded clones.

TRBJ1-1,TRBD1,TRBV28,-,TGTGCCAGCAGTTTTGGGACAGGGGGGTCAACTGAAGCTTTCTTT,CASSFGTGGSTEAFF
TRBJ1-6,-,TRBV7-2,-,TGTGCCAGCAGCTTAAGTGGAATAGGGGGAAATTCACCCCTCCACTTT,CASSLSGIGGNSPLHF
TRBJ1-1,TRBD1,TRBV2,once,TGTGCCAGCAGTGGCGGACAGGGGGGACACACTGAAGCTTTCTTT,CASSGGQGGHTEAFF
TRBJ2-3,-,TRBV10-3,once,TGTGCCATCAGCTTAGACAGGCCCTCGGATACGCAGTATTTT,CAISLDRPSDTQYF
TRBJ1-4,TRBD1,TRBV5-4,-,TGTGCCAGCAGCGCGGGACAGGAGAATGAAAAACTGTTTTTT,CASSAGQENEKLFF
TRBJ1-1,TRBD1,TRBV11-3,-,TGTGCCAGCAGCTTTACAGGGGGCACTGAAGCTTTCTTT,CASSFTGGTEAFF
TRBJ2-7,TRBD2,TRBV29-1,-,TGCAGCGTTGAAATAGCGGGCGTAAGCTCCTACGAGCAGTACTTC,CSVEIAGVSSYEQYF
TRBJ2-5,TRBD2,TRBV5-1,few,TGCGCCAGCAGCCAGGAGACTAGCGGCCAAGAGACCCAGTACTTC,CASSQETSGQETQYF
TRBJ1-6,TRBD1,TRBV7-9,once,TGTTCCAGCAGCTATTGGACAGGCTCCTATTCACCCCTCCACTTT,CSSSYWTGSYSPLHF
TRBJ2-1,TRBD1,TRBV5-1,-,TGCGCCAGCAGCCGCGGGGGACAGGGGGGCAATGAGCAGTTCTTC,CASSRGGQGGNEQFF
TRBJ1-5,-,TRBV7-8,-,TGTGCCAGCAGCACCCGACAGTTAGATCAGCCCCAGCATTTT,CASSTRQLDQPQHF
TRBJ2-1,-,TRBV11-3,-,TGTGCCAGCAGCTTAACTAGCTCCTACAATGAGCAGTTCTTC,CASSLTSSYNEQFF
TRBJ2-1,-,TRBV28,once,TGTGCCAGCACCCCTTCTTATGAGCAGTTCTTC,CASTPSYEQFF
TRBJ2-5,TRBD1,TRBV5-4,-,TGTGCCAGCAGCACCGGACAGGGCGAGACCCAGTACTTC,CASSTGQGETQYF
TRBJ2-7,TRBD1,TRBV19,once,TGTGCCAGTAGTACATCCGGGACAGGCCCCTACGAGCAGTACTTC,CASSTSGTGPYEQYF
TRBJ2-5,-,TRBV27,-,TGTGCCAGCCCCCGACAGGACCCGGGGGAGACCCAGTACTTC,CASPRQDPGETQYF
TRBJ2-5,-,TRBV4-1,once,TGCGCCAGCAGCCAAGAGCAGCGGCAGACCCAGTACTTC,CASSQEQRQTQYF
TRBJ1-4,-,TRBV5-1,-,TGCGCCAGCTCGCCTGGGCCTCCAACTAATGAAAAACTGTTTTTT,CASSPGPPTNEKLFF
TRBJ2-2,-,TRBV5-6,-,TGTGCCAGCAGTTCGGACACTGCGAACACCGGGGAGCTGTTTTTT,CASSSDTANTGELFF
TRBJ2-4,-,TRBV28,-,TGTGCCAGCATCGGAGGGGGGGCCGACATTCAGTACTTC,CASIGGGADIQYF
TRBJ2-4,-,TRBV6-1,-,TGTGCCAGCACCCCGTCAGGGCGTGTGGACATTCAGTACTTC,CASTPSGRVDIQYF
TRBJ1-1,-,TRBV27,once,TGTGCCAGCAGTTTATATCAGGGTACTGAAGCTTTCTTT,CASSLYQGTEAFF
TRBJ2-2,TRBD1,TRBV2,-,TGTGCCAGCAGTGAATATGGCAGGGGGCGCGTCGGTAACACCGGGGAGCTGTTTTTT,CASSEYGRGRVGNTGELFF
TRBJ1-5,TRBD1,TRBV27,-,TGTGCCAGCACCCCATGGGGACAGGGAGAGGGTCAGCCCCAGCATTTT,CASTPWGQGEGQPQHF
TRBJ2-2,-,TRBV6-6,-,TGTGCCAGCAGTTACTCGAGAGGGACCGGGGAGCTGTTTTTT,CASSYSRGTGELFF
TRBJ1-2,TRBD1,TRBV7-9,-,TGTGCCAGCAGCCCCGACAGGGGAACTTTGCCTAGCTACACCTTC,CASSPDRGTLPSYTF
TRBJ2-7,TRBD1,TRBV18,-,TGTGCCAGCTCAGCAACCGGGACAGGTCCCTACGAGCAGTACTTC,CASSATGTGPYEQYF
TRBJ1-2,-,TRBV15,-,TGTGCCACCAGCAGAGGTACAGGTAACTATGGCTACACCTTC,CATSRGTGNYGYTF
TRBJ2-5,-,TRBV7-9,-,TGTGCCAGCAGCCGGGGGGCAGTTATACAAGAGACCCAGTACTTC,CASSRGAVIQETQYF
TRBJ2-5,-,TRBV28,-,TGTGCCAGCAGCCCCGCGGGTCTCCAAGAGACCCAGTACTTC,CASSPAGLQETQYF
TRBJ2-2,TRBD2,TRBV19,-,TGTGCCAGTAGTATGAAAGCGGGAGGAAAGGGCGGGGAGCTGTTTTTT,CASSMKAGGKGGELFF
TRBJ2-7,-,TRBV6-5,few,TGTGCCAGCAGTTTCACCCAGCGAGGCGAGCAGTACTTC,CASSFTQRGEQYF
TRBJ1-4,-,TRBV27,-,TGTGCCAGCAGTTTGACAACAGCAACTAATGAAAAACTGTTTTTT,CASSLTTATNEKLFF
TRBJ2-7,TRBD2,TRBV27,-,TGTGCCAGCAGTCACGGGACTAGCGGATACGAGCAGTACTTC,CASSHGTSGYEQYF
TRBJ2-2,TRBD2,TRBV5-1,-,TGCGCCAGCAGTTCCGGACTAGCGGGAGACAGTCGGGACACCGGGGAGCTGTTTTTT,CASSSGLAGDSRDTGELFF
TRBJ2-7,TRBD2,TRBV6-5,few,TGTGCCAGCAGAACTAGCGGGGGTTCCTACGAGCAGTACTTC,CASRTSGGSYEQYF
TRBJ2-5,TRBD1,TRBV2,-,TGTGCCAGCAGGGGGACAGTCCAAGAGACCCAGTACTTC,CASRGTVQETQYF
TRBJ1-2,-,TRBV11-2,-,TGTGCCAGCAGCTTAGATAGGGCGGGACTCTATGGCTACACCTTC,CASSLDRAGLYGYTF
TRBJ2-7,-,TRBV9,-,TGTGCCAGCAGCGTAGCTTCACTCCCGTTCTACGAGCAGTACTTC,CASSVASLPFYEQYF
TRBJ2-5,TRBD1,TRBV5-3,-,TGTGCCAGAAGCCCAACAGGGACAGGAAAGACCCAGTACTTC,CARSPTGTGKTQYF
TRBJ2-2,-,TRBV5-6,few,TGTGCCAGCAGCGACGACCAGCGGGACACCGGGGAGCTGTTTTTT,CASSDDQRDTGELFF
TRBJ1-6,-,TRBV23-1,-,TGCGCCAGCATCCCGAGGGAGGTGTATAATTCACCCCTCCACTTT,CASIPREVYNSPLHF
TRBJ1-1,-,TRBV11-2,-,TGTGCCAGCAGCTTTTTTGACAGTTCAGCTTTCTTT,CASSFFDSSAFF
TRBJ1-2,TRBD1,TRBV6-1,-,TGTGCCAGCAGTCGGACAGGCTTCAACTATGGCTACACCTTC,CASSRTGFNYGYTF
TRBJ1-2,TRBD1,TRBV19,-,TGTGCCAGTACCGTGGACAGGGGGTACGGCTACACCTTC,CASTVDRGYGYTF
TRBJ1-2,TRBD1,TRBV9,-,TGTGCCAGCAGCAACCCAGACAGGGCCAACTATGGCTACACCTTC,CASSNPDRANYGYTF
TRBJ2-6,-,TRBV4-1,-,TGCGCCAGCAGCCAACAGGCATTGCCTGGGGCCAACGTCCTGACTTTC,CASSQQALPGANVLTF
TRBJ2-1,TRBD1,TRBV10-3,-,TGTGCCGCGGGACAGGGGGCGGGAGCTAGGAGTGAGCAGTTCTTC,CAAGQGAGARSEQFF
TRBJ2-3,-,TRBV7-2,-,TGTGCCAGCAGCCCATATCGTGGCGATACGCAGTATTTT,CASSPYRGDTQYF
TRBJ2-5,-,TRBV28,-,TGTGCCAGCAGTTTGTCTAGTTCGGAGACCCAGTACTTC,CASSLSSSETQYF
TRBJ2-1,TRBD1,TRBV7-8,-,TGTGCCAGCAGCTCGTTATACCGGACAGGGTTAACCTACAATGAGCAGTTCTTC,CASSSLYRTGLTYNEQFF
TRBJ2-2,-,TRBV7-2,-,TGTGCCAGCAGCTTCAGCCAGGCGGGCGGGGAGCTGTTTTTT,CASSFSQAGGELFF
TRBJ2-5,-,TRBV29-1,-,TGCAGTGGTCAGGGAGGTCGGGTAGGAGAGACCCAGTACTTC,CSGQGGRVGETQYF
TRBJ1-2,-,TRBV9,-,TGTGCCAGCAGCACCGGACGGGGAGTAAGCACCTTC,CASSTGRGVSTF
TRBJ2-7,-,TRBV5-1,-,TGCGCCAGCAGCTTGGCTGGGGGCGCAAGTAGCGACGAGCAGTACTTC,CASSLAGGASSDEQYF